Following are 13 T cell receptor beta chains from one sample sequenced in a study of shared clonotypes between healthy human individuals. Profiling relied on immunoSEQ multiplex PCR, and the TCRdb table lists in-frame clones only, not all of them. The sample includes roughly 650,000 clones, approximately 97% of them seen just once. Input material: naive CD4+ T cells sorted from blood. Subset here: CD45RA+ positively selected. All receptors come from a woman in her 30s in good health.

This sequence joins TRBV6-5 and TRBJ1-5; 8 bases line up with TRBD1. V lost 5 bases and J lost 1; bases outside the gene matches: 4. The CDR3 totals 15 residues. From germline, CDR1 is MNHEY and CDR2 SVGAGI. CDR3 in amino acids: CASSTDRASNQPQHF. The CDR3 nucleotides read TGTGCCAGCAGTACGGACAGGGCGAGCAATCAGCCCCAGCATTTT.

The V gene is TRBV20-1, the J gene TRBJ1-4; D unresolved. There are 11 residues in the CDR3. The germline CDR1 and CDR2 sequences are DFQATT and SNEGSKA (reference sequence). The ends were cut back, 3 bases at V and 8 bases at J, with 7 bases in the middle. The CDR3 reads CSARRGEKLFF. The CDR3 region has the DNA TGCAGTGCTAGGCGAGGGGAAAAACTGTTTTTT.

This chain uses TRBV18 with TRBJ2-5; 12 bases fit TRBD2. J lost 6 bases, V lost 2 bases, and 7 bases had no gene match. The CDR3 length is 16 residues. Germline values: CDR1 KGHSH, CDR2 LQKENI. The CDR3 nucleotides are TGTGCCAGCTCACCAGTGACTAGCGGGAGCGGGAAGACCCAGTACTTC. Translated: CASSPVTSGSGKTQYF.

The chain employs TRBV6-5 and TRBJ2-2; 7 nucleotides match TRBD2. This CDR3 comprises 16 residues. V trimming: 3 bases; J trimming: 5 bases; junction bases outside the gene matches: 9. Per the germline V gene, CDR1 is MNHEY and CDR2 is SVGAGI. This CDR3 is CASSYGGGRGTGELFF. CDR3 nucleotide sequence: TGTGCCAGCAGTTATGGTGGCGGGAGAGGGACCGGGGAGCTGTTTTTT.

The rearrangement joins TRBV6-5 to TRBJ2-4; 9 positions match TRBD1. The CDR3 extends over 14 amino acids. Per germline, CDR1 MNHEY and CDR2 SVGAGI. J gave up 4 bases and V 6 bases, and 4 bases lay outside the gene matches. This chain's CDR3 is CASREDRGKNIQYF. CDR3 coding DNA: TGTGCCAGCAGAGAGGACAGGGGTAAAAACATTCAGTACTTC.

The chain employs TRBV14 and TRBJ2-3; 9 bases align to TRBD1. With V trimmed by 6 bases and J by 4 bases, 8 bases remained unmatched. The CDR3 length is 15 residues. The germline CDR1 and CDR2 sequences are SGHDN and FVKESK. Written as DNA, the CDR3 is TGTGCCAGCAGGGGGACAGGGACTGGCGCAGATACGCAGTATTTT. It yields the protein CASRGTGTGADTQYF.

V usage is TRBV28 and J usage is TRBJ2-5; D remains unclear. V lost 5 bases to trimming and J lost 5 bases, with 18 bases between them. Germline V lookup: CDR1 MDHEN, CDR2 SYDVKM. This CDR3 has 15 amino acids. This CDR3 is CASSIPGPKVETQYF. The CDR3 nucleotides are TGTGCCAGCAGTATACCGGGCCCAAAGGTGGAGACCCAGTACTTC.

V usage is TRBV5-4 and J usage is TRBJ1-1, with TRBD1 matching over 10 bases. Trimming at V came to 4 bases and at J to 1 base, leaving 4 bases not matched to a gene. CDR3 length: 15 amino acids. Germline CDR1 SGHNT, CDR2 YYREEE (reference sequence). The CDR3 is CASSQGQGTNTEAFF. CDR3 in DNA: TGTGCCAGCAGCCAGGGACAGGGGACGAACACTGAAGCTTTCTTT.

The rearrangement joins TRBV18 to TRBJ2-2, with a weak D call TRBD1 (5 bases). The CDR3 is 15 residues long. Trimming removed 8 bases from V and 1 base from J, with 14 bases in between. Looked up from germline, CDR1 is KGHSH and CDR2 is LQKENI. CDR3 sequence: CASTKDSLNTGELFF. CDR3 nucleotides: TGTGCCAGCACCAAAGACAGCCTGAACACCGGGGAGCTGTTTTTT.

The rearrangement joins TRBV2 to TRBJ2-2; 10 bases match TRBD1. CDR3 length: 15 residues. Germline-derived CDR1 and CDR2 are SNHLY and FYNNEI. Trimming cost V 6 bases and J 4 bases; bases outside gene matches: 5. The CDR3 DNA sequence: TGTGCCAGCAGACGGGACAGGGGCTCCACCGGGGAGCTGTTTTTT. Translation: CASRRDRGSTGELFF. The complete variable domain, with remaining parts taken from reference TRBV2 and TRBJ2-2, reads EPEVTQTPSHQVTQMGQEVILRCVPISNHLYFYWYRQILGQKVEFLVSFYNNEISEKSEIFDDQFSVERPDGSNFTLKIRSTKLEDSAMYFCASRRDRGSTGELFFGEGSRLTVL.

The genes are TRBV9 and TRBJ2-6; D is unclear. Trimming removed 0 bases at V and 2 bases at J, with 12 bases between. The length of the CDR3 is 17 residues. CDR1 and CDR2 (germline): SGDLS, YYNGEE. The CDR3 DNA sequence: TGTGCCAGCAGCGTAGGTGACGGTACAGCTGGGGCCAACGTCCTGACTTTC. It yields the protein CASSVGDGTAGANVLTF.

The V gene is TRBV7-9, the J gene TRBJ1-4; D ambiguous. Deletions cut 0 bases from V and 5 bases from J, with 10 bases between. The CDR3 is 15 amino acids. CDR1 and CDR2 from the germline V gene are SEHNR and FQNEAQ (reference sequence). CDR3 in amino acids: CASSLADIANEKLFF. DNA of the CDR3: TGTGCCAGCAGCTTAGCCGACATCGCCAATGAAAAACTGTTTTTT. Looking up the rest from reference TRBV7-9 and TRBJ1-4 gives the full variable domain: DTGVSQNPRHKITKRGQNVTFRCDPISEHNRLYWYRQTLGQGPEFLTYFQNEAQLEKSRLLSDRFSAERPKGSFSTLEIQRTEQGDSAMYLCASSLADIANEKLFFGSGTQLSVL.

CDR3 loop: CASSVWTSGDEQFF. The DNA for the CDR3 is TGTGCCAGCAGCGTATGGACTAGCGGCGATGAGCAGTTCTTC. This chain uses TRBV9 with TRBJ2-1; 10 positions match TRBD2. Losses at the gene ends were 1 base for V and 8 bases for J; bases not matched to a gene: 3. Per germline, CDR1 SGDLS and CDR2 YYNGEE. The CDR3 extends over 14 amino acids.